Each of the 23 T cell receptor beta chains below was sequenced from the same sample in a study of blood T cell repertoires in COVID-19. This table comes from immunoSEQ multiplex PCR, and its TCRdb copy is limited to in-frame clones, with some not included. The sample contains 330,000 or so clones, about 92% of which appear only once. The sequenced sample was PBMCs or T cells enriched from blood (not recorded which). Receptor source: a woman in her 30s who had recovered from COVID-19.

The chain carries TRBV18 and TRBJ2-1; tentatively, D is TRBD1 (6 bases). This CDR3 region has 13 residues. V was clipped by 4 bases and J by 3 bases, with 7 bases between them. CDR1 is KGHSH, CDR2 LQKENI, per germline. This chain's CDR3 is CASSLQGYNEQFF. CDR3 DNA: TGTGCCAGCTCACTACAGGGCTACAATGAGCAGTTCTTC.

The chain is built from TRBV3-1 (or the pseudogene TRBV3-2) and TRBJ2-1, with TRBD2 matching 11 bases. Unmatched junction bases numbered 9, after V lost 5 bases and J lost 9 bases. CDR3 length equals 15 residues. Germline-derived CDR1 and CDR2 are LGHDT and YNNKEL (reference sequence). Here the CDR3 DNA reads TGTGCCAGCAGCTCCATAGCGGGGGGGCCTGGTGAGCAGTTCTTC. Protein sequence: CASSSIAGGPGEQFF.

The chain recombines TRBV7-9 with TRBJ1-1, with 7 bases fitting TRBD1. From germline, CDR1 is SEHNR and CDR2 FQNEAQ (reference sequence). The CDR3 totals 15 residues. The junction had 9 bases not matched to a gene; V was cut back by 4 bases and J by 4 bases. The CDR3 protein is CASSSGYRGGTEAFF. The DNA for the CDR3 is TGTGCCAGCAGCTCGGGATACAGGGGAGGCACTGAAGCTTTCTTT.

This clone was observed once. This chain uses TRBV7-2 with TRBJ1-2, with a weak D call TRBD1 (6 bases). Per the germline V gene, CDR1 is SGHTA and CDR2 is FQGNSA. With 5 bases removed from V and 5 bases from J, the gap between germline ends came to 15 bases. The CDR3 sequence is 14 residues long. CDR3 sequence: CASSHGGAGYGYTF. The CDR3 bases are TGTGCCAGCAGCCACGGGGGGGCGGGGTATGGCTACACCTTC.

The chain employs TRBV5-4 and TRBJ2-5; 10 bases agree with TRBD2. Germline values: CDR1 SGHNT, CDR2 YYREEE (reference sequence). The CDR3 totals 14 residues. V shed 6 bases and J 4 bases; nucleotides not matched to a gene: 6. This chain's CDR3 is CASKSGRALETQYF. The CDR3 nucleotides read TGTGCCAGCAAAAGCGGGAGGGCCTTAGAGACCCAGTACTTC.

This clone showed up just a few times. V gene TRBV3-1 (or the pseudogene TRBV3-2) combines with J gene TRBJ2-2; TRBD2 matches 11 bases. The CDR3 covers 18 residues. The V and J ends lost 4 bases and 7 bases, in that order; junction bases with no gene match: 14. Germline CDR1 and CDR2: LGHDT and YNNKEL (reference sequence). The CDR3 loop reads CASSLRTTSGRRSGELFF. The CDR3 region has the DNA TGTGCCAGCAGCCTTCGTACTACTAGCGGGAGACGGAGCGGGGAGCTGTTTTTT.

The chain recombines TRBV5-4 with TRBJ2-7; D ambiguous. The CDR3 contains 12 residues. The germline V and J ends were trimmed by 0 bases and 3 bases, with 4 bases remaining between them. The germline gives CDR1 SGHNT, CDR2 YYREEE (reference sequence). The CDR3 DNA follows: TGTGCCAGCAGCTTGGGTAACTACGAGCAGTACTTC. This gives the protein CASSLGNYEQYF.

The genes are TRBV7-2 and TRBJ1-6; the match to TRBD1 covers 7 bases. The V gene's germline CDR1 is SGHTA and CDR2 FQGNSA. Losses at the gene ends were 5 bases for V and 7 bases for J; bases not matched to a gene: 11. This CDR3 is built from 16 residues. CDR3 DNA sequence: TGTGCCAGCAGCCTAGACTCCGGGACAGTCAATTCACCCCTCCACTTT. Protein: CASSLDSGTVNSPLHF.

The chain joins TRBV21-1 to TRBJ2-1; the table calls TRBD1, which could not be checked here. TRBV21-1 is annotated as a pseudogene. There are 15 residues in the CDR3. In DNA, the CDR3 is TGTGCCACAAACGAACCAGGGGGGAAAGTGAATGAGCAGTTCTTC. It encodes CATNEPGGKVNEQFF.

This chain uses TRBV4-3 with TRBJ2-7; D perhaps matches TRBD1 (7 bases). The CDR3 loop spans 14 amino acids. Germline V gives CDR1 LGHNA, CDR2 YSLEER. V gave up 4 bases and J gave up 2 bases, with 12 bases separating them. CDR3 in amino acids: CASSPGGGPYEQYF. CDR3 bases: TGCGCCAGCAGCCCTGGAGGGGGCCCCTACGAGCAGTACTTC.

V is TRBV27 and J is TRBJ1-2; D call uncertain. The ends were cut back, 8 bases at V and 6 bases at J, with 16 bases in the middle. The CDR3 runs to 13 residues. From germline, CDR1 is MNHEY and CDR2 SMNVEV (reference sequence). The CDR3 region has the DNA TGTGCCAGCGCCAGAGGGCAAAACAATGGCTACACCTTC. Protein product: CASARGQNNGYTF.

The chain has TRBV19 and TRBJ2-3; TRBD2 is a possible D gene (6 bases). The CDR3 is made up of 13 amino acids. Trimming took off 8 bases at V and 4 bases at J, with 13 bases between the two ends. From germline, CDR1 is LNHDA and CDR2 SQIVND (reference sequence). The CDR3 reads CASVPGASDTQYF. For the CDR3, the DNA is TGTGCCAGTGTCCCGGGAGCGTCAGATACGCAGTATTTT.

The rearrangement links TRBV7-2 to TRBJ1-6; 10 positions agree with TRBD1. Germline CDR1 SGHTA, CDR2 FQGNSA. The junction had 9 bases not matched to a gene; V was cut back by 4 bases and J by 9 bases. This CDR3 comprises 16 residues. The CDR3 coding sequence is TGTGCCAGCAGCTCGACAGGGGGCCTAGGGGGTTCACCCCTCCACTTT. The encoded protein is CASSSTGGLGGSPLHF.

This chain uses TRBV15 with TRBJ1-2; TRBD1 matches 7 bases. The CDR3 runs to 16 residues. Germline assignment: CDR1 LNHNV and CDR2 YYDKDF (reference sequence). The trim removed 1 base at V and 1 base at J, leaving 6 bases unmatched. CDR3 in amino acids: CATSRGLGTDNYGYTF. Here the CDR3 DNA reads TGTGCCACCAGCAGAGGGTTAGGGACAGATAACTATGGCTACACCTTC.

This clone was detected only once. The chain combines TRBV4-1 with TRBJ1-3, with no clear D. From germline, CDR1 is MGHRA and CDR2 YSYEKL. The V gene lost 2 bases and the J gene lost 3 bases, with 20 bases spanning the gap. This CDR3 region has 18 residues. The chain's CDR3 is CASSQTAFRPDHGNTIYF. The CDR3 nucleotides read TGCGCCAGCAGCCAAACAGCATTCAGGCCCGACCATGGAAACACCATATATTTT.

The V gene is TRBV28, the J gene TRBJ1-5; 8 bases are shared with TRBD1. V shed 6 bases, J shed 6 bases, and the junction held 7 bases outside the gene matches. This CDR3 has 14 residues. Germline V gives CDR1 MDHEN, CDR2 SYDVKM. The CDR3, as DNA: TGTGCCAGCAGCCCAGGGGGCGTAGTTCAGCCCCAGCATTTT. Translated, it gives CASSPGGVVQPQHF.

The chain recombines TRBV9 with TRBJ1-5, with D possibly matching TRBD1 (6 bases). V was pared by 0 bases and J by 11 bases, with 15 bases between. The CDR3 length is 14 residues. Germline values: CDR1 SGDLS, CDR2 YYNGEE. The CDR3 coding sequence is TGTGCCAGCAGCGTAGACGGCAGGACAGAGTCCCAGCATTTT. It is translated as CASSVDGRTESQHF.

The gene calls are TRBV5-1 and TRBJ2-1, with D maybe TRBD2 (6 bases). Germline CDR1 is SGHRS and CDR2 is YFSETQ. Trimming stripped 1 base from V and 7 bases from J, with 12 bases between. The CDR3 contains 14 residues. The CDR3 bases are TGCGCCAGCAGCTTGTGGGGGGATCGAAATGAGCAGTTCTTC. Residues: CASSLWGDRNEQFF.

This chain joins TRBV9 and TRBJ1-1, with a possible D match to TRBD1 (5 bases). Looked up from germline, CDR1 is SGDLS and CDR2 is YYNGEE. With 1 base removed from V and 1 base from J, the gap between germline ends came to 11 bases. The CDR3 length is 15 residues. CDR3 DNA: TGTGCCAGCAGCGTACACAGACAGCCGAACACTGAAGCTTTCTTT. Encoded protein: CASSVHRQPNTEAFF.

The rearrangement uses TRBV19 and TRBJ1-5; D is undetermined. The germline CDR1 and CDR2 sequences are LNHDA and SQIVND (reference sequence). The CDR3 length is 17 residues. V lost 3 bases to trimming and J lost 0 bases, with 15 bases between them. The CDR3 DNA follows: TGTGCCAGTAGTATTCGAAGCGGGCCCGATAGCAATCAGCCCCAGCATTTT. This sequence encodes CASSIRSGPDSNQPQHF.

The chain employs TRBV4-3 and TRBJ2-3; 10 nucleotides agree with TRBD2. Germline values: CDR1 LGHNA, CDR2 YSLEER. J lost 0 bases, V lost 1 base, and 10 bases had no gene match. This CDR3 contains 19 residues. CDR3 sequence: CASSQGLAGGDPSTDTQYF. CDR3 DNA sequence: TGCGCCAGCAGCCAAGGGTTAGCGGGGGGCGACCCTAGCACAGATACGCAGTATTTT.

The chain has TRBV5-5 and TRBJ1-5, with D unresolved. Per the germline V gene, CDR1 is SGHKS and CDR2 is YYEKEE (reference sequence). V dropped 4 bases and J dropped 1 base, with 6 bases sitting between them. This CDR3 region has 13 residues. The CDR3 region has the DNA TGTGCCAGCAGCCTAGACAGCAATCAGCCCCAGCATTTT. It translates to CASSLDSNQPQHF.

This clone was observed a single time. The CDR3 spells CASSQAGGNYGYTF. The CDR3 region has the DNA TGTGCCAGCAGCCAAGCGGGGGGAAACTATGGCTACACCTTC. The rearrangement links TRBV4-2 to TRBJ1-2; D may be TRBD1 (5 bases). V was clipped by 1 base and J by 2 bases, with 8 bases between them. The CDR3 spans 14 residues. The germline CDR1 and CDR2 sequences are LGHNA and YNFKEQ.